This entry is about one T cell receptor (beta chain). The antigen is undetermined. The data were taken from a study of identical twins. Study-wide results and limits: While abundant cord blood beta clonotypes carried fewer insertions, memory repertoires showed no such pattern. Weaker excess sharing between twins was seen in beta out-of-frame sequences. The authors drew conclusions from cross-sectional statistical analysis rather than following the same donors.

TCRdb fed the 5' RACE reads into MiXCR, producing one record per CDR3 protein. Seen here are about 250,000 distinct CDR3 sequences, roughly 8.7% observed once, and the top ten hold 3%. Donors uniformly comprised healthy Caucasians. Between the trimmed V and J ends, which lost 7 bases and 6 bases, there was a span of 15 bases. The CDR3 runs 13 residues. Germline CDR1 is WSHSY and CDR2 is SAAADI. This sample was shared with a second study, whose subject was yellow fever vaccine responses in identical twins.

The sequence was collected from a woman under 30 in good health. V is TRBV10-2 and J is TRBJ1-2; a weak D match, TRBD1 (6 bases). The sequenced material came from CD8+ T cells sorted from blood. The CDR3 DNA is TGCGCCAGCAAGTACAGGGAAGAGGATGGCTACACCTTC. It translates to CASKYREEDGYTF.